The 5 T cell receptor beta chains given below trace back to one sample, sequenced in a study of blood T cell repertoires in COVID-19. Generated by immunoSEQ multiplex PCR, the TCRdb table keeps only in-frame clones and is missing some. The repertoire holds about 400,000 clones, with around 87% as singletons. Specimen: PBMCs or T cells enriched from blood (not recorded which). These receptors were collected from a middle-aged man in a cohort exposed to, infected with or recovered from COVID-19 (not recorded which).

The CDR3 loop reads CASSDGGGLGAPSSYEQYF. CDR3 bases: TGTGCCAGCAGTGATGGCGGGGGCCTAGGGGCGCCGAGCTCCTACGAGCAGTACTTC. The V and J genes are TRBV6-1 and TRBJ2-7, with D perhaps TRBD2 (7 bases). CDR3 size: 19 residues. Between the trimmed V and J ends, which lost 3 bases and 0 bases, there was a span of 24 bases. Germline lookup yields CDR1 MNHNS and CDR2 SASEGT.

This sequence joins TRBV6-5 and TRBJ2-2, with unresolved D. Germline CDR1 and CDR2: MNHEY and SVGAGI. The V end lost 7 bases, the J end lost 1 base, and 7 bases lay between the germline ends. The CDR3 is 13 residues long. DNA of the CDR3: TGTGCCAGCATCTCACAGAACACCGGGGAGCTGTTTTTT. This sequence encodes CASISQNTGELFF.

This chain joins TRBV28 and TRBJ2-1; maybe TRBD1 (6 bases). V lost 2 bases and J 6 bases, leaving 14 bases between the germline ends. The CDR3 spans 15 residues. The germline gives CDR1 MDHEN, CDR2 SYDVKM. The CDR3 protein is CASSLQGRGRNEQFF. CDR3 sequence (DNA): TGTGCCAGCAGTTTACAGGGGAGAGGTCGCAATGAGCAGTTCTTC.

DNA for the CDR3: TGTGCCAGCAGTGAGGCGCAGGGACTCAATCAGCCCCAGCATTTT. Its translation: CASSEAQGLNQPQHF. The chain has TRBV2 and TRBJ1-5; D may be TRBD1 (5 bases). Germline CDR1 SNHLY, CDR2 FYNNEI. There are 15 residues in the CDR3. Trimming removed 3 bases from V and 3 bases from J, with 12 bases in between.

J is TRBJ2-3 and V is TRBV18; D uncertain. Germline-derived CDR1 and CDR2 are KGHSH and LQKENI. The V end was cut by 4 bases, the J end by 0 bases, with 5 bases between. This CDR3 contains 13 residues. The CDR3 sequence is CASSRLSTDTQYF. CDR3 sequence (DNA): TGTGCCAGCTCACGGCTTAGCACAGATACGCAGTATTTT.